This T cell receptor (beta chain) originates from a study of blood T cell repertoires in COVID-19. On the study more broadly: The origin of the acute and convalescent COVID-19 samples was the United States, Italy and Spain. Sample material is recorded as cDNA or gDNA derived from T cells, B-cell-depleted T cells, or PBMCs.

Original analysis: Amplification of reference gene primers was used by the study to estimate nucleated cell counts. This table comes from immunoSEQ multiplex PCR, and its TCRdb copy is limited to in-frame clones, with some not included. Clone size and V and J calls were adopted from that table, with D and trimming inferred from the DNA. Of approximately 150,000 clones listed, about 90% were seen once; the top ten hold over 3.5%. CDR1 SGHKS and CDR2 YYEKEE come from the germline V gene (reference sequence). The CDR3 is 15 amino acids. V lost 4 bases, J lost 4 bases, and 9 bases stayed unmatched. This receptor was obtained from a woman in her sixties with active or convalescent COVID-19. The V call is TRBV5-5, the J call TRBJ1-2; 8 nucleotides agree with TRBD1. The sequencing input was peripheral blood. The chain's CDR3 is CASSPPGTGGYGYTF. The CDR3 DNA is TGTGCCAGCAGCCCCCCTGGTACAGGGGGCTATGGCTACACCTTC.